These T cell receptor beta chains were read from a single sample in a study of T cell responses to AZD1222 COVID-19 vaccine. Using immunoSEQ multiplex PCR, the repertoire was profiled, and TCRdb retains in-frame clones only, with some absent. The table has fewer than 150,000 clones, approximately 90% seen once; the top ten hold approximately 1.4%. The input for sequencing was peripheral blood, taken on day 0 of AZD1222 vaccination. Every receptor here comes from an adult in good health. The CDR3 runs from the conserved cysteine through the conserved F or W. A D gene is named only where the DNA matches it firmly. Not every row has a clone size; where given, it reads once, few, many or a size class.

D gene	V gene	clone size	J gene	CDR3 length	CDR3 protein	CDR3 DNA
NA	TRBV25-1	few	TRBJ2-7	14	CASSSSTVSYEQYF	TGTGCCAGCAGTTCATCGACCGTCTCCTACGAGCAGTACTTC
NA	TRBV6-5	NA	TRBJ1-2	13	CASRQTGWDGYTF	TGTGCCAGCAGACAGACAGGTTGGGATGGCTACACCTTC
NA	TRBV9	NA	TRBJ1-1	18	CASSAGNSNNLMNTEAFF	TGTGCCAGCAGCGCGGGGAACAGTAATAACCTCATGAACACTGAAGCTTTCTTT
NA	TRBV28	NA	TRBJ1-2	12	CASSLLNYGYTF	TGTGCCAGCAGTTTACTTAACTATGGCTACACCTTC
NA	TRBV18	NA	TRBJ1-1	14	CASSPPDSNTEAFF	TGTGCCAGCTCACCTCCGGACAGTAATACTGAAGCTTTCTTT
NA	TRBV7-2	NA	TRBJ1-5	15	CASSLGPASNQPQHF	TGTGCCAGCAGCTTAGGACCGGCCAGCAATCAGCCCCAGCATTTT
TRBD1	TRBV18	NA	TRBJ1-2	13	CASSQDRAYGYTF	TGTGCCAGCTCACAAGACAGGGCCTATGGCTACACCTTC
NA	TRBV5-1	NA	TRBJ1-2	13	CASSREGNYGYTF	TGCGCCAGCAGCCGCGAGGGTAACTATGGCTACACCTTC
NA	TRBV5-1	NA	TRBJ2-7	12	CASSSQGYEQYF	TGCGCCAGCAGCTCTCAGGGCTACGAGCAGTACTTC
NA	TRBV28	once	TRBJ1-5	12	CASSSRDQPQHF	TGTGCCAGCAGCTCCCGCGATCAGCCCCAGCATTTT
NA	TRBV11-2	NA	TRBJ2-7	14	CASSLLAGSYEQYF	TGTGCCAGCAGCTTACTGGCGGGGAGCTACGAGCAGTACTTC
TRBD1	TRBV10-3	NA	TRBJ2-5	16	CAISQSGTGDQKTQYF	TGTGCCATCAGTCAGTCCGGGACAGGGGATCAAAAGACCCAGTACTTC
NA	TRBV5-4	once	TRBJ1-2	13	CASSSGRGGGYTF	TGTGCCAGCAGCTCCGGACGAGGAGGTGGCTACACCTTC
TRBD2	TRBV6-2/TRBV6-3	once	TRBJ2-3	16	CASSYSKRRGGITQYF	TGTGCCAGCAGTTACTCGAAAAGGCGGGGGGGCATAACGCAGTATTTT
NA	TRBV10-3	NA	TRBJ2-7	11	CAIRDAYEQYF	TGTGCCATCAGGGACGCCTACGAGCAGTACTTC
TRBD2	TRBV2	NA	TRBJ2-7	18	CASSRNAQGLAGFYEQYF	TGTGCCAGCAGCCGTAACGCACAGGGACTAGCGGGGTTCTACGAGCAGTACTTC
NA	TRBV6-2/TRBV6-3	NA	TRBJ2-1	15	CASSSHWSSYNEQFF	TGTGCCAGCAGTTCGCACTGGAGCTCCTACAATGAGCAGTTCTTC
NA	TRBV9	NA	TRBJ2-2	16	CASSLRGGVNTGELFF	TGTGCCAGCAGCCTGAGAGGGGGGGTAAACACCGGGGAGCTGTTTTTT
TRBD2	TRBV4-1	few	TRBJ2-2	19	CASSQDRMTSGANTGELFF	TGCGCCAGCAGCCAAGATCGGATGACTAGCGGCGCGAACACCGGGGAGCTGTTTTTT
NA	TRBV7-2	NA	TRBJ2-3	13	CASSTQVRDTQYF	TGTGCCAGCAGCACACAGGTGAGGGATACGCAGTATTTT
NA	TRBV7-9	few	TRBJ2-1	15	CASSLAGTSYNEQFF	TGTGCCAGCAGCTTAGCGGGGACCTCCTACAATGAGCAGTTCTTC
TRBD1	TRBV4-2	NA	TRBJ2-6	17	CASSQVTGGTGANVLTF	TGTGCCAGCAGCCAGGTTACAGGGGGAACTGGGGCCAACGTCCTGACTTTC
TRBD1	TRBV19	NA	TRBJ1-1	16	CASRITGTGIGTEAFF	TGTGCCAGTAGAATTACCGGGACAGGGATTGGCACTGAAGCTTTCTTT